Following are 16 T cell receptor beta chains from one sample sequenced in a study of blood T cell repertoires in COVID-19. Generated by immunoSEQ multiplex PCR, the TCRdb table keeps only in-frame clones and is missing some. The sample contains around 160,000 clones, 75% to 90% of which appear only once. The sample comprised PBMCs or T cells enriched from blood (not recorded which). The receptors were gathered from a woman between 55 and 75 years old who had recovered from COVID-19.

In this sample, this clone turned up a few times. The chain employs TRBV5-1 and TRBJ2-3; 12 nucleotides line up with TRBD2. Trimming took 4 bases from V and 0 from J; bases not matched to a gene: 9. The germline gives CDR1 SGHRS, CDR2 YFSETQ. CDR3 length equals 18 residues. The CDR3 DNA reads as TGCGCCAGCAGCGGCGGACTAGCGGGGAATCCTAGCACAGATACGCAGTATTTT. Its protein is CASSGGLAGNPSTDTQYF. The entire variable domain, with the rest obtained from reference TRBV5-1 and TRBJ2-3, is as follows: KAGVTQTPRYLIKTRGQQVTLSCSPISGHRSVSWYQQTPGQGLQFLFEYFSETQRNKGNFPGRFSGRQFSNSRSEMNVSTLELGDSALYLCASSGGLAGNPSTDTQYFGPGTRLTVL.

The DNA of the CDR3 is TGTGCCAGCAGTTACGGGGGCCGCCAGCCCCAGCATTTT. Protein: CASSYGGRQPQHF. The chain joins TRBV6-5 to TRBJ1-5, with D possibly being TRBD1 (6 bases). The CDR3 length is 13 residues. Looked up from germline, CDR1 is MNHEY and CDR2 is SVGAGI. V lost 2 bases and J lost 7, with 9 bases in between.

This chain uses TRBV9 with TRBJ2-2; D is unresolved. The germline V gene has CDR1 SGDLS and CDR2 YYNGEE. The CDR3 contains 15 residues. V lost 0 bases, J lost 2 bases, and 8 bases lay in between. CDR3 sequence: CASSVDLVNTGELFF. CDR3 DNA sequence: TGTGCCAGCAGCGTAGACTTGGTAAACACCGGGGAGCTGTTTTTT.

The CDR3 protein is CASSPSSGGTIYF. The CDR3 DNA reads TGTGCCAGCAGCCCTTCGTCCGGCGGCACCATATATTTT. The chain links TRBV11-2 to TRBJ1-3; no definite D call. The V gene's germline CDR1 is SGHAT and CDR2 FQNNGV. Trimming removed 5 bases from V and 9 bases from J, with 14 bases in between. The CDR3 is made up of 13 amino acids.

This clone occurred once. The J gene is TRBJ1-4, the V gene TRBV5-1; TRBD1 agrees at 8 bases. Trimming took 5 bases from V and 7 from J; bases not matched to a gene: 13. The CDR3 runs 16 residues. The germline CDR1 and CDR2 sequences are SGHRS and YFSETQ. CDR3: CASSPLTGQGGEKLFF. The CDR3 DNA reads TGCGCCAGCAGTCCCTTGACCGGACAGGGTGGTGAAAAACTGTTTTTT. The complete variable domain, with remaining parts taken from reference TRBV5-1 and TRBJ1-4, reads KAGVTQTPRYLIKTRGQQVTLSCSPISGHRSVSWYQQTPGQGLQFLFEYFSETQRNKGNFPGRFSGRQFSNSRSEMNVSTLELGDSALYLCASSPLTGQGGEKLFFGSGTQLSVL.

The chain carries TRBV6-2 or TRBV6-3 and TRBJ2-5; 10 nucleotides agree with TRBD2. The germline gives CDR1 MNHEY, CDR2 SVGEGT. V shed 6 bases and J 1 base; nucleotides not matched to a gene: 5. The CDR3 is 15 amino acids. The CDR3 spells CASSPSGGLQETQYF. The DNA for the CDR3 is TGTGCCAGCAGCCCTAGCGGGGGCCTCCAAGAGACCCAGTACTTC.

This chain uses TRBV24-1 with TRBJ2-5; 11 positions agree with TRBD1. Losses at the gene ends were 4 bases for V and 5 bases for J; bases not matched to a gene: 8. The germline V gene has CDR1 KGHDR and CDR2 SFDVKD. The CDR3 spans 16 residues. This CDR3 reads CATSDSGQGAVETQYF. The CDR3 bases are TGTGCCACCAGTGACTCCGGACAGGGGGCCGTGGAGACCCAGTACTTC.

The V call is TRBV6-5, the J call TRBJ2-7; the D gene is possibly TRBD1 (6 bases). This CDR3 is 13 amino acids long. The V gene's germline CDR1 is MNHEY and CDR2 SVGAGI. Trimming left V 0 bases short and J 7 bases short, with 10 bases between. Here the CDR3 DNA reads TGTGCCAGCAGTTACTCAGGGGGTCGGGAGCAGTACTTC. Protein: CASSYSGGREQYF.

The rearrangement uses TRBV6-1 and TRBJ1-2; 9 bases are a match to TRBD1. V shed 3 bases, J shed 1 base, and the junction held 9 bases outside the gene matches. Looked up from germline, CDR1 is MNHNS and CDR2 is SASEGT. The CDR3 totals 17 residues. CDR3 loop: CASSDPGTGFLNYGYTF. The CDR3 bases are TGTGCCAGCAGTGACCCTGGGACAGGGTTTCTTAACTATGGCTACACCTTC.

The V gene is TRBV9, the J gene TRBJ2-1, with 7 bases fitting TRBD1. Looked up from germline, CDR1 is SGDLS and CDR2 is YYNGEE. The CDR3 extends over 12 amino acids. V shed 4 bases, J shed 10 bases, and the junction held 5 bases outside the gene matches. Here the CDR3 DNA reads TGTGCCAGCAGCCCGATCAGGGGGGAGCAGTTCTTC. It codes for CASSPIRGEQFF.

This chain joins TRBV9 and TRBJ2-2, with D uncertain. Trimming stripped 4 bases from V and 1 base from J, with 8 bases between. The CDR3 loop spans 14 amino acids. Germline V CDR1 and CDR2: SGDLS, YYNGEE. CDR3 sequence: CASSITQNTGELFF. The CDR3 DNA is TGTGCCAGCAGCATCACTCAGAACACCGGGGAGCTGTTTTTT. Complete variable domain (other parts from reference TRBV9 and TRBJ2-2): DSGVTQTPKHLITATGQRVTLRCSPRSGDLSVYWYQQSLDQGLQFLIQYYNGEERAKGNILERFSAQQFPDLHSELNLSSLELGDSALYFCASSITQNTGELFFGEGSRLTVL.

The rearrangement uses TRBV7-8 and TRBJ1-1, with D perhaps TRBD1 (6 bases). CDR1 and CDR2 (germline): SGHVS, FQNEAQ. The CDR3 extends over 18 amino acids. The V and J ends lost 5 bases and 0 bases respectively, with 22 bases between them. CDR3 in amino acids: CASSSQGTDKFMNTEAFF. The CDR3 region has the DNA TGTGCCAGCAGCAGTCAGGGGACGGACAAATTCATGAACACTGAAGCTTTCTTT. The full variable domain, rest sourced from reference TRBV7-8 and TRBJ1-1, is GAGVSQSPRYKVAKRGQDVALRCDPISGHVSLFWYQQALGQGPEFLTYFQNEAQLDKSGLPSDRFFAERPEGSVSTLKIQRTQQEDSAVYLCASSSQGTDKFMNTEAFFGQGTRLTVV.

The CDR3 nucleotides read TGTGCCAGCAGCGGTACAGGGTTGTCCTACAATGAGCAGTTCTTC. Translated, it gives CASSGTGLSYNEQFF. The chain uses TRBV9 and TRBJ2-1, with D perhaps TRBD1 (6 bases). The germline V gene encodes CDR1 SGDLS and CDR2 YYNGEE. The CDR3 loop spans 15 amino acids. Trimming took off 3 bases at V and 1 base at J, with 11 bases between the two ends.

The chain recombines TRBV7-9 with TRBJ2-5; D may be TRBD2 (6 bases). Trimming removed 6 bases at V and 5 bases at J, with 16 bases between. Germline assignment: CDR1 SEHNR and CDR2 FQNEAQ (reference sequence). The CDR3 length is 14 residues. The CDR3: CASRGGGVVETQYF. The CDR3 DNA is TGTGCCAGCAGAGGTGGCGGGGTTGTTGAGACCCAGTACTTC.

The chain joins TRBV28 to TRBJ1-2, with 9 bases identical to TRBD1. CDR3 size: 15 residues. V lost 8 bases to trimming and J lost 4 bases; unmatched junction nucleotides: 11. Germline CDR1 MDHEN, CDR2 SYDVKM. CDR3 coding DNA: TGTGCCAGCGTTCCACCGGGACAGGGAATCTATGGCTACACCTTC. This encodes CASVPPGQGIYGYTF.

In this sample, this clone turned up a few times. The chain recombines TRBV11-3 with TRBJ2-3, with unresolved D. Germline V gene sequence: CDR1 SGHNT, CDR2 YENEEA. With 0 bases removed from V and 6 bases from J, the gap between germline ends came to 7 bases. The CDR3 totals 13 residues. The CDR3 loop is CASSLDSEDTQYF. The CDR3 nucleotides are TGTGCCAGCAGCTTAGATTCGGAGGATACGCAGTATTTT.